The clone carrying this T cell receptor (beta chain) was picked up many times. Antigen unknown. The data originate from a study of T-cell reconstitution after alpha-beta-depleted transplantation in children. Findings and caveats of the study: At the one-year point after transplant, T-cell counts and TCRbeta diversity were found to come mostly from T cells that had been newly produced.

The TCRbeta library incorporated unique molecular identifiers. TCRdb analysed the PCR reads with MiXCR anew, one entry per CDR3 protein. The table lists hundreds of thousands of distinct CDR3 sequences, around 10% of them singletons. Trimming cost V 1 base and J 3 bases; bases outside gene matches: 15. Germline values: CDR1 SQVTM, CDR2 ANQGSEA. The CDR3 runs to 18 residues. The TCR was taken from a boy in the first two years of life with acute myeloid leukemia, due to receive a stem cell transplant. The chain carries TRBV29-1 and TRBJ2-7; 10 nucleotides line up with TRBD1. Sample: PBMCs, taken before TCRalphabeta/CD19-depleted stem cell transplant. The CDR3: CSVEGSSSGTGADYEQYF. The CDR3 DNA sequence: TGCAGCGTTGAAGGGTCAAGCTCCGGGACAGGGGCGGACTACGAGCAGTACTTC.